This T cell receptor (beta chain) was captured in a study of metastatic and nonmetastatic thyroid tumors. TCRdb re-called the PCR reads with MiXCR. The sample gives some 15,000 clones, roughly a quarter of which show up once; about 10% is in the top ten. Every patient underwent thyroid surgery untreated. Germline V CDR1 and CDR2: SGHTS, YDEGEE. This CDR3 has 15 amino acids. V lost 0 bases to trimming and J lost 1 base, with 10 bases between them. The chain is built from TRBV5-8 and TRBJ1-1; the D is unclear. The TCR originated in a female donor with papillary thyroid cancer or a benign thyroid nodule (not recorded which). Some clones in this sample may be carry-over from other donors' samples. Material for sequencing was adjacent normal tissue. CDR3 sequence: CASSLGGHGNTEAFF. CDR3 DNA sequence: TGTGCCAGCAGCTTGGGAGGGCACGGGAACACTGAAGCTTTCTTT.